This TCR beta chain stems from a study of T cells in Graves' hyperthyroidism and ophthalmopathy. Notes on the study in general: Blood also carried most thyroid clonotypes expanded above 0.001. The model's output predicted ophthalmopathy at a median of 6.5 months prior to onset.

On this clonotype: The antigen is undetermined.

RNA transcripts were the template for amplifying TCR beta CDR3 regions. In the first-round RT-PCR of the TCR CDR3, the HTBI primer set was used. MiXCR, run by TCRdb on the multiplex PCR reads, gives a single entry per CDR3 protein. The sample lists 480,000 or so distinct CDR3 sequences; 46% were seen once. This CDR3 is 15 amino acids long. Deletions cut 3 bases from V and 2 bases from J, with 16 bases between. Germline CDR1 SQVTM, CDR2 ANQGSEA. Source material: peripheral blood or thyroid tissue (not recorded which). The V gene is TRBV29-1, the J gene TRBJ1-2, with D possibly matching TRBD1 (6 bases). The receptor comes from an adult woman with Graves' disease, either hyperthyroidism or ophthalmopathy (not recorded which). The CDR3 is CSVDRNRQDNYGYTF. The CDR3 nucleotides are TGCAGCGTTGATAGGAACCGACAGGACAACTATGGCTACACCTTC.